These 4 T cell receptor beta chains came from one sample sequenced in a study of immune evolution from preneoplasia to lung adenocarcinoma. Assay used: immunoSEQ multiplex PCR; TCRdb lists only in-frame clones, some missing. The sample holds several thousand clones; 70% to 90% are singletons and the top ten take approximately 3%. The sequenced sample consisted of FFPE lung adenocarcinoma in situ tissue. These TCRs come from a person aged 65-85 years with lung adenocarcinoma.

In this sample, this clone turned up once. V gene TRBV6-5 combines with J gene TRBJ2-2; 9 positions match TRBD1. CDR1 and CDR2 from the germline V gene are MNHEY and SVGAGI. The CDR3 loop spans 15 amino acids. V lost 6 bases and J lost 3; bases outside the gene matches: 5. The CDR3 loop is CASSSQGADTGELFF. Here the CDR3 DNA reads TGTGCCAGCAGCTCACAGGGGGCGGACACCGGGGAGCTGTTTTTT.

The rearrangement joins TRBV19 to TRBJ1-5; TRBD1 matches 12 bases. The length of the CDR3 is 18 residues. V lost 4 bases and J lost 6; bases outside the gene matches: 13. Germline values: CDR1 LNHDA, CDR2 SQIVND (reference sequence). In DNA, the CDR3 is TGTGCCAGTAGTAAACCGGGACAGGGGGCGTATCGAGGTCAGCCCCAGCATTTT. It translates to CASSKPGQGAYRGQPQHF.

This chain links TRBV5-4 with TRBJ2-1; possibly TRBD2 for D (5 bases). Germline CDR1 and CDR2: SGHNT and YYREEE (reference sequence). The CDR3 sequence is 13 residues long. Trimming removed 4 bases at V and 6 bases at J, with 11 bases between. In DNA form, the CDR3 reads TGTGCCAGCAGCCCCCAAGGGAGCAATGAGCAGTTCTTC. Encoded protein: CASSPQGSNEQFF.

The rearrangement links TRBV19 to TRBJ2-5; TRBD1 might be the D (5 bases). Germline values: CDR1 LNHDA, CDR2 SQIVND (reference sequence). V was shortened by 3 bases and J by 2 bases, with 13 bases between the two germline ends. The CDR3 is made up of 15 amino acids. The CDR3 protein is CASSIQGSVQETQYF. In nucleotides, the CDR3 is TGTGCCAGTAGTATCCAGGGCTCAGTTCAAGAGACCCAGTACTTC.